The T cell receptor (beta chain) under discussion was sequenced for a study of shared clonotypes between healthy human individuals (dated by TCRdb to the early 2020s). A note on the overall study: Two women and a few men aged 18 to 49 years were included in the cohort. Per donor, three plates each were used for CD4 naive and CD4 memory, two for CD8 naive, and one for CD8 memory. To estimate repertoire size and how much clonotypes are shared between individuals, the study performed deep sequencing of blood TCR repertoires from about five healthy adults. To increase sequencing depth and limit assay-specific biases, different laboratories used diverse techniques to prepare libraries and sequence TCR repertoires. Leukapheresis yielded between about 0.9 and 10 billion PBMCs per donor.

Comments on this clone: There is no known antigen for this receptor. No base-level quality is on record; no much larger clone is a single base apart. The same CDR3 also results from other DNA sequences found in this sample.

CD8 naive samples consisted of CD45RO-negative cells that were positively selected for CCR7, yielding a CD45RA+CCR7+ population without TemRA cells. Healthy HIV-negative adults with no recently reported acute infections or vaccinations were included as donors. Every donor was a Caucasian adult living in Nashville, Tennessee, USA. Blood was collected by leukapheresis, and PBMCs were isolated by Ficoll-Histopaque density gradient centrifugation and then cryopreserved in liquid nitrogen vapor phase. Analytical flow cytometry was used to check the purity and quantity of every magnetically sorted T cell population. Genomic DNA was isolated from every sorted fraction and measured by UV absorbance on a Nanodrop 2000c. Per the germline V gene, SGHDT is the CDR1 and YYEEEE is the CDR2. Relative to germline, V is 2 bases shorter and J is 1 base shorter, with 13 bases between their ends. From the cysteine up to the phenylalanine, the CDR3 has a length of 16 residues. Of all the DNA, just the CDR3 is kept, 48 bases in frame from base 1.

Using the deep immunoSEQ assay, TCR CDR3 regions were amplified from genomic DNA by multiplex PCR. For each cell subset, the extracted genomic DNA was distributed evenly across all wells of several immunoSEQ 96-well plates, and each plate served as one replicate. Each replicate PCR for sorted subsets received roughly 0.2 ug genomic DNA, equal to around 32,000 T cell genomes. Purified libraries were measured with a Qubit 3.0 fluorometer, size-checked on a Bioanalyzer 2100, and measured again with the KAPA Library Quantification kit. Every immunoSEQ 96-well plate was sequenced on a dedicated single-read 150-cycle Illumina NextSeq 550 flow cell. On the authors' methods: Because the immunoSEQ output included only junctional sequences and no quality scores, the filtering could not be the same as the filtering used for full-length reads. To assign V/J genes and CDR3, sequences were annotated against IMGT germline references using PyIR, a Python wrapper for IgBLAST v1.9. Reads were removed for weak V/J assignments (E-value above 1e-6), missing CDR3, stop codons, out-of-frame junctions, or ambiguous translated residues. V3J clonotypes were defined as sequences sharing the same inferred V gene, J gene, and CDR3 amino acid sequence. To compute the percentage overlap between repertoires, the number of shared unique clonotypes was divided by the size of the smaller repertoire. Richness of each repertoire was evaluated using RTK rarefaction, the Chao1 estimator, and Recon v2.1 estimates of unobserved clonotypes. Generation probabilities for all TCRbeta clonotypes obtained by the gDNA method from a few donors were computed using OLGA. TCRdb mirrors the immuneACCESS table, restricted to in-frame sequences. Some clones are absent from its copies; in checked studies, under half trace to an unresolved V gene, and the reason for the others is unknown. V, J and clone size were drawn from that table, and D and trimming were deduced from the DNA. Present in this sample are approximately 2,000,000 clones, approximately 92% of which were seen just once. The ten largest clones take up around 1.8% of the sample.

General conclusions and limits of the study: Pairwise subsampling indicated that sequencing depth was expected to affect the degree of clonotype sharing among donors. Sharing across several donors was observed for around 5% of naive CD4, around 3.5% of naive CD8, 2% to 2.5% of memory CD4, and roughly 0.4% of memory CD8 clonotypes. Compared with non-shared clonotypes, clonotypes shared by all four sorted-subset donors had higher generation probabilities. Because the study included a small number of donors, the genetic and exposure-history diversity represented was limited. Sampling was restricted to blood, and TCR repertoires in tissue are likely to differ from TCR repertoires in blood. Incomplete sequencing was indicated by rarefaction of sorted-subset datasets, despite the large sequencing depth. Naive subsets generally had larger estimated clonotype richness than memory subsets.

Sequenced material: naive CD8+ T cells from PBMCs. The cell subset or site label here, explained by the study, means: CD45RA+CCR7+. The chain uses TRBV5-6 and TRBJ2-1; TRBD1 is a possible D gene, resting on 6 matching bases. This clonotype originated in a man between 18 and 29 years old in good health. Some clones in this sample may be carry-over from other donors' samples. For the CDR3, the sequence is CASSFGGRRSYNEQFF. The bases read TGTGCCAGCAGCTTTGGGGGCAGGAGGTCCTACAATGAGCAGTTCTTC.